These 19 T cell receptor beta chains share one sample of origin, sequenced in a study of PD-1 blockade in mismatch repair-deficient tumors (TCRdb year 2017). Receptor libraries were prepared by the immunoSEQ multiplex PCR assay. Here the immuneACCESS table is served through TCRdb, limited to in-frame sequences with V and J called. Missing clones are a known gap in these copies; in checked studies unresolved V genes cover under half, and the rest lacks a known reason. This sample is represented by about 130,000 clones; roughly 86% of them were singletons. The leading ten clones occupy around 11% of the sample. This material consisted of peripheral blood, taken approximately 72 weeks after starting pembrolizumab. These receptors originate from an adult with mismatch repair-deficient cancer.

The genes are TRBV10-1 and TRBJ1-5, with TRBD1 matching 8 bases. The J segment lost 0 bases and the V segment lost 0 bases, leaving 1 base of the junction unmatched. The CDR3 has 16 residues. Germline V gene lookup returns CDR1 WNHNN and CDR2 SYGVQD (reference sequence). For the CDR3, the DNA is TGCGCCAGCAGTGAGTCGGGGACAGGTAGCAATCAGCCCCAGCATTTT. The encoded protein is CASSESGTGSNQPQHF.

The CDR3 DNA sequence: TGCGCCAGCAGCCAAGATATGAGGGGGCTGGGAAACACCATATATTTT. Translated: CASSQDMRGLGNTIYF. This chain uses TRBV4-1 with TRBJ1-3; 7 positions match TRBD1. V was clipped by 0 bases and J by 4 bases; unmatched bases: 6. CDR1 MGHRA and CDR2 YSYEKL come from the germline V gene. The CDR3 runs 16 residues.

The chain links TRBV30 to TRBJ2-1, with 8 nucleotides matching TRBD2. Germline V CDR1 and CDR2: GTSNPN, SVGIG (reference sequence). The CDR3 is 17 amino acids. The CDR3 spells CATEGRLAPSSYNEQFF. In DNA, the CDR3 is TGTGCTACCGAAGGGAGACTAGCGCCGAGCTCCTACAATGAGCAGTTCTTC.

The rearrangement uses TRBV13 and TRBJ2-5; 7 bases agree with TRBD2. Losses at the gene ends were 5 bases for V and 2 bases for J; bases not matched to a gene: 5. Germline CDR1 reads PRHDT; CDR2 reads FYEKMQ (reference sequence). The CDR3 totals 14 residues. CDR3 sequence: CASSPRDYQETQYF. In DNA form, the CDR3 reads TGTGCCAGCAGCCCCCGGGACTATCAAGAGACCCAGTACTTC.

The chain couples TRBV4-1 to TRBJ2-3; possibly TRBD2 for D (5 bases). Germline V gives CDR1 MGHRA, CDR2 YSYEKL. V lost 0 bases, J lost 6 bases, and 7 bases lay in between. The CDR3 runs 13 residues. DNA of the CDR3: TGCGCCAGCAGCCAAGAAGGACTGGATACGCAGTATTTT. Its translation is CASSQEGLDTQYF.

The chain recombines TRBV9 with TRBJ2-4; tentatively, D is TRBD2 (6 bases). V lost 3 bases, J lost 1 base, and 14 bases lay in between. Germline values: CDR1 SGDLS, CDR2 YYNGEE. There are 16 residues in the CDR3. The CDR3 loop reads CASSAGDHLAKNIQYF. The CDR3 DNA sequence: TGTGCCAGCAGCGCGGGGGATCATCTCGCCAAAAACATTCAGTACTTC.

CDR3 protein: CASNLQDGEQFF. In DNA form, the CDR3 reads TGTGCCAGCAATTTACAGGATGGTGAGCAGTTCTTC. V is TRBV7-9 and J is TRBJ2-1; a weak D match, TRBD1 (5 bases). Germline V lookup: CDR1 SEHNR, CDR2 FQNEAQ (reference sequence). V was pared by 7 bases and J by 9 bases, with 13 bases between. The CDR3 contains 12 residues.

The rearrangement links TRBV6-5 to TRBJ2-3, with 9 bases lining up with TRBD2. J gave up 1 base and V 2 bases, and 4 bases lay outside the gene matches. Germline V lookup: CDR1 MNHEY, CDR2 SVGAGI. CDR3 length: 16 residues. The CDR3 bases are TGTGCCAGCAGTTACATGGCTAGCGGGGGCACAGATACGCAGTATTTT. Its translation is CASSYMASGGTDTQYF.

The CDR3 region has the DNA TGTGCCTGGCGAAAAGGATCGGGGGAGCAGTACTTC. This encodes CAWRKGSGEQYF. This chain links TRBV30 with TRBJ2-7, with D possibly matching TRBD2 (5 bases). V lost 5 bases and J lost 7, with 15 bases in between. Germline CDR1 reads GTSNPN; CDR2 reads SVGIG (reference sequence). The CDR3 length is 12 residues.

This clone was seen only a few times. Compared with germline, one end of the junction differs, possibly owing to a read error. The chain combines TRBV7-7 with TRBJ2-2; 9 bases fit TRBD2. Germline values: CDR1 SSHAT, CDR2 FNYEAQ (reference sequence). The CDR3 totals 16 residues. DNA for the CDR3: TGTGCTAGCAGCTTAGATAGCGGGAGTGACACCGGGGAGCTGTTTTTT. Its protein is CASSLDSGSDTGELFF.

The chain combines TRBV5-6 with TRBJ2-3; D perhaps matches TRBD2 (5 bases). Looked up from germline, CDR1 is SGHDT and CDR2 is YYEEEE. Trimming took off 2 bases at V and 0 bases at J, with 10 bases between the two ends. The CDR3 length is 15 residues. The CDR3 DNA follows: TGTGCCAGCAGCTTTGGGTGGACTAGCACAGATACGCAGTATTTT. This translates into CASSFGWTSTDTQYF.

The chain joins TRBV6-5 to TRBJ1-1; D gene ambiguous. Germline-derived CDR1 and CDR2 are MNHEY and SVGAGI. This CDR3 contains 13 residues. Between the trimmed V and J ends, which lost 4 bases and 3 bases, there was a span of 9 bases. The CDR3 here is CASSSGWHTEAFF. The CDR3 nucleotides are TGTGCCAGCAGTTCGGGGTGGCACACTGAAGCTTTCTTT.

The chain couples TRBV28 to TRBJ2-1; the D is unclear. V lost 10 bases and J lost 10, with 20 bases in between. The CDR3 runs 13 residues. Looked up from germline, CDR1 is MDHEN and CDR2 is SYDVKM. DNA for the CDR3: TGTGCCACCCCAGGCAGGAACCCTCAAGAGCAGTTCTTC. Translation gives CATPGRNPQEQFF.

The chain couples TRBV18 to TRBJ2-2; D is unclear. Trimming removed 6 bases from V and 0 bases from J, with 14 bases in between. Germline-derived CDR1 and CDR2 are KGHSH and LQKENI. The CDR3 has 16 amino acids. For the CDR3, the DNA is TGTGCCAGCTCCCCTTCTTACGACGCGAACACCGGGGAGCTGTTTTTT. It translates to CASSPSYDANTGELFF.

The chain employs TRBV27 and TRBJ2-1; 13 bases fit TRBD2. Trimming cost V 5 bases and J 6 bases; bases outside gene matches: 7. CDR3 length: 16 residues. Germline V gives CDR1 MNHEY, CDR2 SMNVEV (reference sequence). Written as DNA, the CDR3 is TGTGCCAGCAGTCCAATACTAGCGGGAGGGCCCAATGAGCAGTTCTTC. It yields the protein CASSPILAGGPNEQFF.

A note on this clone: An end of the junction differs from the germline gene, which may be a read error. Written as DNA, the CDR3 is TGTGCCAGCAGCAAAGAAAAAGGTCTAGCGGGAGGAGTTTACAATGAGCAGTTCTTC. Protein: CASSKEKGLAGGVYNEQFF. The chain couples TRBV14 to TRBJ2-1; TRBD2 agrees at 11 bases. The CDR3 sequence is 19 residues long. Germline V gene lookup returns CDR1 SGHDN and CDR2 FVKESK.

The chain links TRBV5-1 to TRBJ1-5; 10 bases match TRBD1. The ends lost 5 bases at V and 2 bases at J; junction bases unmatched: 4. Germline assignment: CDR1 SGHRS and CDR2 YFSETQ. CDR3 length: 15 amino acids. Written as DNA, the CDR3 is TGCGCCAGCAGGCCCGGGACAGGGGGCAATCAGCCCCAGCATTTT. This codes for CASRPGTGGNQPQHF.

The chain joins TRBV9 to TRBJ1-5; no reliable D call. Germline values: CDR1 SGDLS, CDR2 YYNGEE. The CDR3 consists of 14 residues. The V and J ends lost 2 bases and 0 bases respectively, with 6 bases between them. The CDR3 protein is CASSVSPSNQPQHF. CDR3 bases: TGTGCCAGCAGCGTTTCCCCTAGCAATCAGCCCCAGCATTTT.

The chain combines TRBV6-5 with TRBJ2-3; D call uncertain. Germline CDR1 and CDR2: MNHEY and SVGAGI. The CDR3 totals 13 residues. Trimming took 5 bases from V and 3 from J, leaving 9 bases between them. The CDR3 spells CASSSHGTDTQYF. The CDR3 bases are TGTGCCAGCAGTAGCCATGGGACAGATACGCAGTATTTT.